These 6 T cell receptor beta chains were all obtained from the same sample, sequenced in a study of blood T cell repertoires in COVID-19. TCRdb keeps only in-frame clones here, not all; method: immunoSEQ multiplex PCR. Among 65,000 to 70,000 clones, 70% to 80% were seen once, and the ten largest hold about 24%. The specimen sequenced was peripheral blood. The source of these receptors is a human donor in a cohort sampled during active COVID-19.

This clone was recorded a few times. The chain recombines TRBV9 with TRBJ2-3; D is unclear. The CDR3 sequence is 15 residues long. The germline V gene has CDR1 SGDLS and CDR2 YYNGEE. The V and J ends lost 3 bases and 3 bases respectively, with 14 bases between them. CDR3 in amino acids: CASSASGFRTDTQYF. The CDR3 coding sequence is TGTGCCAGCAGCGCTTCAGGTTTTCGTACAGATACGCAGTATTTT.

V is TRBV29-1 and J is TRBJ2-5, with TRBD1 as a possible D gene (5 bases). This CDR3 is built from 12 residues. V lost 4 bases and J lost 1, with 7 bases in between. The germline gives CDR1 SQVTM, CDR2 ANQGSEA. The CDR3 region is CSVGGTQETQYF. The CDR3 nucleotides read TGCAGCGTTGGGGGCACCCAAGAGACCCAGTACTTC. The full variable domain, completed using reference TRBV29-1 and TRBJ2-5, is SAVISQKPSRDICQRGTSLTIQCQVDSQVTMMFWYRQQPGQSLTLIATANQGSEATYESGFVIDKFPISRPNLTFSTLTVSNMSPEDSSIYLCSVGGTQETQYFGPGTRLLVL.

DNA of the CDR3: TGTGCCAGCAGCTTTGGTCAGAACAATGAGCAGTTCTTC. This sequence encodes CASSFGQNNEQFF. The chain carries TRBV5-6 and TRBJ2-1; D gene unclear. CDR1 SGHDT and CDR2 YYEEEE come from the germline V gene. This CDR3 is built from 13 residues. The ends were cut back, 2 bases at V and 5 bases at J, with 8 bases in the middle.

J is TRBJ2-1 and V is TRBV2; tentatively, D is TRBD2 (6 bases). The CDR3 runs to 13 residues. V lost 4 bases to trimming and J lost 4 bases, with 8 bases between them. Germline assignment: CDR1 SNHLY and CDR2 FYNNEI. This chain's CDR3 is CASSVGGYNEQFF. The CDR3, as DNA: TGTGCCAGCAGTGTGGGGGGTTACAATGAGCAGTTCTTC.

CDR3 protein: CASSDGTGELFF. CDR3 sequence (DNA): TGTGCCAGCAGTGACGGTACCGGGGAGCTGTTTTTT. J is TRBJ2-2 and V is TRBV25-1; D uncertain. This CDR3 spans 12 amino acids. Germline-derived CDR1 and CDR2 are MGHDK and SYGVNS. Trimming stripped 3 bases from V and 5 bases from J, with 4 bases between.

The chain combines TRBV27 with TRBJ1-2, with D perhaps matching TRBD1 (6 bases). Trimming pared 7 bases from V and 2 bases from J, leaving 17 bases between. CDR1 is MNHEY, CDR2 SMNVEV, per germline (reference sequence). The CDR3 is 15 residues long. The CDR3 DNA is TGTGCCAGCAAAGAATTTCCGACAGGAAACTATGGCTACACCTTC. It translates to CASKEFPTGNYGYTF.